This paragraph reports one T cell receptor (beta chain). No antigen is known for it. The sample is drawn from a study of T-cell memory formation after mild COVID-19. CDR3 length: 15 amino acids. Trimming took 3 bases from V and 0 from J, leaving 6 bases between them. Per the germline V gene, CDR1 is MNHEY and CDR2 is SVGAGI. TCRdb ran MiXCR on the 5' RACE reads and lists one entry per CDR3 protein. The sample has around 150,000 distinct CDR3 sequences; roughly 10% are singletons. Whole-study results and caveats: Clones that got smaller from day 15 to 85 had even CD4/CD8, while clones growing later tipped toward CD4+.

J is TRBJ1-6 and V is TRBV6-5; D gene uncertain. This receptor was taken from a young man who had mild COVID-19 (a few samples of this study predate the infection). Cell type and time point are not known. Specimen: PBMCs or a T cell subset sorted from them (not recorded which). CDR3 bases: TGTGCCAGCAGTTATGCTGGCTCCTATAATTCACCCCTCCACTTT. It codes for CASSYAGSYNSPLHF.